A selection of T cell receptor beta chains follows, all from one sample in a study of beta chain features in type 1 diabetes. Produced via immunoSEQ multiplex PCR; TCRdb's table is partial and in-frame only. The table lists around 600,000 clones, approximately 13% of them singletons. What was sequenced was naive CD4+ T cells from blood. Receptors were obtained from a man aged 25 to 40 with type 1 diabetes. The CDR3 runs from the conserved cysteine through the conserved F or W. A D gene is named only where the DNA matches it firmly. A row's size may be missing; if present it is once, few, many or a size class.

j_call v_call clone_size d_call cdr3_aa cdr3_nt
TRBJ1-1 TRBV29-1 few - CSAGNTEAFF TGCAGCGCGGGTAACACTGAAGCTTTCTTT
TRBJ2-5 TRBV5-1 - TRBD2 CASSSPTGLAGRQETQYF TGCGCCAGCAGCTCCCCTACCGGACTAGCGGGGAGACAAGAGACCCAGTACTTC
TRBJ1-5 TRBV28 - - CASSPQPSGSNQPQHF TGTGCCAGCAGTCCTCAACCGTCCGGATCCAATCAGCCCCAGCATTTT
TRBJ2-7 TRBV11-1 - - CASSLVEGSPYEQYF TGTGCCAGCAGCTTAGTGGAGGGGTCCCCCTACGAGCAGTACTTC
TRBJ2-1 TRBV19 - - CASSMQQLSYNEQFF TGTGCCAGTAGTATGCAACAGCTCTCCTACAATGAGCAGTTCTTC
TRBJ1-2 TRBV2 few - CASKDRTGSGVYTF TGTGCCAGCAAGGACAGAACAGGTTCGGGGGTCTACACCTTC
TRBJ2-7 TRBV18 few TRBD1 CASSPDRAYEQYF TGTGCCAGCTCCCCCGACAGGGCCTACGAGCAGTACTTC
TRBJ2-7 TRBV6-1 few TRBD1 CASSDMGQGEQYF TGTGCCAGCAGTGATATGGGACAGGGCGAGCAGTACTTC
TRBJ2-5 TRBV5-6 few TRBD2 CASSSPSGTSIETQYF TGTGCCAGCAGCTCACCTTCCGGGACTAGCATAGAGACCCAGTACTTC
TRBJ2-7 TRBV7-2 - TRBD2 CASKTSGTSYEQYF TGTGCCAGCAAAACTAGCGGTACTTCCTACGAGCAGTACTTC
TRBJ1-1 TRBV27 few - CASSDFTKTEAFF TGTGCCAGCAGTGACTTCACTAAAACTGAAGCTTTCTTT
TRBJ2-1 TRBV5-6 - - CASSPGYNEQFF TGTGCCAGCAGCCCGGGATACAATGAGCAGTTCTTC
TRBJ2-7 TRBV27 few - CASSSLGSVDSPYEQYF TGTGCCAGCAGTTCCCTCGGCTCAGTAGATTCTCCCTACGAGCAGTACTTC
TRBJ2-7 TRBV4-3 few - CASSRTRGTADYEQYF TGCGCCAGCAGCCGGACCCGTGGTACAGCGGACTACGAGCAGTACTTC
TRBJ2-1 TRBV4-3 - TRBD2 CASSQSGGSYNEQFF TGCGCCAGCAGCCAATCGGGGGGCTCCTACAATGAGCAGTTCTTC
TRBJ1-6 TRBV29-1 few - CSAGRDNSPLHF TGCAGCGCGGGACGGGATAATTCACCCCTCCACTTT
TRBJ2-3 TRBV10-3 - TRBD1 CAIGTALRTDTQYF TGTGCCATAGGGACAGCTTTACGCACAGATACGCAGTATTTT
TRBJ2-7 TRBV11-2 - - CASSLDQVSAYEQYF TGTGCCAGCAGCTTAGATCAGGTCTCGGCCTACGAGCAGTACTTC
TRBJ1-6 TRBV6-5 - TRBD1 CASNGQGLDSPLHF TGTGCCAGCAATGGACAGGGACTGGATTCACCCCTCCACTTT
TRBJ2-1 TRBV11-2 few - CASSLEYRDYNEQFF TGTGCCAGCAGCTTGGAATACAGGGACTACAATGAGCAGTTCTTC
TRBJ2-4 TRBV19 few TRBD1 CASSMAGTGNIQYF TGTGCCAGTAGTATGGCGGGGACAGGGAACATTCAGTACTTC
TRBJ1-2 TRBV4-2 - - CASSPLPDTNYGYTF TGTGCCAGCAGCCCCCTTCCGGACACAAACTATGGCTACACCTTC
TRBJ2-3 TRBV14 few TRBD2 CASSRLAGGPDTQYF TGTGCCAGCAGCCGCCTAGCGGGGGGGCCGGATACGCAGTATTTT
TRBJ2-6 TRBV7-9 few - CASSLVGQSRVSGANVLTF TGTGCCAGCAGCTTGGTAGGACAGAGCCGTGTCTCTGGGGCCAACGTCCTGACTTTC
TRBJ1-6 TRBV2 few TRBD1 CASITGDSPLHF TGTGCCAGCATAACAGGGGATTCACCCCTCCACTTT
TRBJ2-1 TRBV19 - - CASSIGRRTVYNEQFF TGTGCCAGTAGTATCGGTCGCCGGACAGTATACAATGAGCAGTTCTTC
TRBJ2-1 TRBV9 few - CASSGGVSNSYNEQFF TGTGCCAGCAGCGGCGGAGTCTCCAACTCCTACAATGAGCAGTTCTTC
TRBJ2-5 TRBV10-3 few - CAISEGETQYF TGTGCCATCAGTGAGGGTGAGACCCAGTACTTC
TRBJ1-6 TRBV18 few - CASSPKPRTNSPLHF TGTGCCAGCTCACCAAAACCGCGTACTAATTCACCCCTCCACTTT
TRBJ1-3 TRBV28 - - CASNPGTIYSGNTIYF TGTGCCAGCAATCCAGGGACGATCTACTCTGGAAACACCATATATTTT
TRBJ2-2 TRBV2 - TRBD2 CASSKFTSGGGELFF TGTGCCAGCAGTAAATTCACTAGCGGGGGCGGGGAGCTGTTTTTT
TRBJ2-5 TRBV11-3 - - CASSLGQGMETQYF TGTGCCAGCAGCTTAGGCCAGGGAATGGAGACCCAGTACTTC
TRBJ1-6 TRBV14 few - CASSHDGSPLHF TGTGCCAGCAGCCACGACGGTTCACCCCTCCACTTT
TRBJ2-3 TRBV7-9 few - CASSSDLTDTQYF TGTGCCAGCAGCTCGGACCTCACAGATACGCAGTATTTT
TRBJ2-5 TRBV7-8 - - CASSLEATPGKTQYF TGTGCCAGCAGCTTAGAGGCTACCCCCGGGAAGACCCAGTACTTC
TRBJ1-2 TRBV6-5 few - CASSYSASLGYGYTF TGTGCCAGCAGTTACTCGGCGAGTTTGGGCTATGGCTACACCTTC
TRBJ1-4 TRBV7-2 few TRBD1 CASSVRGQAPEKLFF TGTGCCAGCAGCGTGAGAGGACAGGCCCCCGAAAAACTGTTTTTT
TRBJ1-2 TRBV9 - - CASSPVSTNYGYTF TGTGCCAGCAGCCCCGTTAGTACCAACTATGGCTACACCTTC
TRBJ1-1 TRBV6-5 - TRBD1 CASSYSLRGHSEAFF TGTGCCAGCAGTTACTCGCTCAGGGGGCATTCTGAAGCTTTCTTT
TRBJ2-3 TRBV28 - TRBD1 CASSYNSGQGPDTQYF TGTGCCAGCAGTTACAATAGTGGACAGGGTCCAGATACGCAGTATTTT
TRBJ2-5 TRBV5-4 - - CASGSGTPDYQETQYF TGTGCCAGCGGTTCCGGGACACCGGATTACCAAGAGACCCAGTACTTC